The 13 T cell receptor beta chains listed next were all sequenced from one sample in a study of CD8 T cells in Susac syndrome. It was with random hexamers that about 0.45 to 1 ug RNA was reverse transcribed. TCRdb processed the immunoSEQ multiplex PCR reads anew with MiXCR; each CDR3 protein has one entry. The sample records about 180,000 distinct CDR3 sequences, around 93% being singletons. Sequencing used CD4+ T cells from PBMCs. These receptors were obtained from a human donor with multiple sclerosis.

V and J are TRBV4-3 and TRBJ1-1; 12 bases agree with TRBD1. Looked up from germline, CDR1 is LGHNA and CDR2 is YSLEER. Losses at the gene ends were 4 bases for V and 4 bases for J; bases not matched to a gene: 16. CDR3 size: 19 residues. The CDR3 sequence: CASSPEGSFGTGGRTEAFF. CDR3 nucleotide sequence: TGCGCCAGCAGCCCCGAAGGGTCGTTCGGGACAGGGGGCCGCACTGAAGCTTTCTTT.

V is TRBV30 and J is TRBJ2-1; 8 bases match TRBD2. Germline V CDR1 and CDR2: GTSNPN, SVGIG (reference sequence). CDR3 length equals 15 residues. V shed 0 bases, J shed 7 bases, and the junction held 8 bases outside the gene matches. CDR3 sequence: CAWSVAGRARNEQFF. The CDR3 DNA follows: TGTGCCTGGAGTGTAGCCGGGAGGGCCAGGAATGAGCAGTTCTTC. The full variable domain, with the rest looked up from reference TRBV30 and TRBJ2-1, is SQTIHQWPATLVQPVGSPLSLECTVEGTSNPNLYWYRQAAGRGLQLLFYSVGIGQISSEVPQNLSASRPQDRQFILSSKKLLLSDSGFYLCAWSVAGRARNEQFFGPGTRLTVL.

The J gene is TRBJ2-1, the V gene TRBV3-1; TRBD1 or TRBD2 may be the D gene (6 bases each). Between the trimmed V and J ends, which lost 5 bases and 7 bases, there was a span of 12 bases. CDR1 and CDR2 (germline): LGHDT, YNNKEL (reference sequence). The CDR3 covers 13 residues. The CDR3 protein is CASSSLGGNEQFF. The DNA for the CDR3 is TGTGCCAGCAGCTCCCTAGGGGGGAATGAGCAGTTCTTC.

The V gene is TRBV19, the J gene TRBJ2-3; 7 nucleotides line up with TRBD1. V was pared by 10 bases and J by 1 base, with 8 bases of the junction left unmatched. Germline V gives CDR1 LNHDA, CDR2 SQIVND (reference sequence). There are 14 residues in the CDR3. The CDR3 bases are TGTGCCACGAGAAACAGGGGCGGCACAGATACGCAGTATTTT. This gives the protein CATRNRGGTDTQYF.

This sequence joins TRBV5-4 and TRBJ2-1; D not certain. V shed 0 bases and J shed 0 bases, with 10 bases lying between them. The CDR3 runs 16 residues. Per germline, CDR1 SGHNT and CDR2 YYREEE (reference sequence). CDR3 amino acids: CASSLAGPVSYNEQFF. As DNA, the CDR3 is TGTGCCAGCAGCTTGGCCGGGCCCGTCTCCTACAATGAGCAGTTCTTC.

The rearrangement joins TRBV9 to TRBJ2-2; D is uncertain. The ends were cut back, 4 bases at V and 5 bases at J, with 12 bases in the middle. This CDR3 is built from 14 residues. CDR1 and CDR2 from the germline V gene are SGDLS and YYNGEE. The CDR3 reads CASSPTFRTGELFF. Written as DNA, the CDR3 is TGTGCCAGCAGCCCGACCTTCAGGACCGGGGAGCTGTTTTTT.

This sequence joins TRBV11-2 and TRBJ1-2, with 7 bases lining up with TRBD1. CDR1 and CDR2 (germline): SGHAT, FQNNGV. The CDR3 loop spans 16 amino acids. V shed 0 bases, J shed 4 bases, and the junction held 8 bases outside the gene matches. This chain's CDR3 is CASSLDGDSGAYGYTF. CDR3 nucleotides: TGTGCCAGCAGCTTAGATGGGGACAGTGGGGCCTATGGCTACACCTTC.

This clonotype came up a few times. V is TRBV12-3 or TRBV12-4 and J is TRBJ2-5, with D possibly TRBD1 on 5 matching bases. This CDR3 is built from 13 residues. The V end was cut by 3 bases, the J end by 2 bases, with 7 bases between. CDR3 sequence: CASSFTGQETQYF. CDR3 nucleotide sequence: TGTGCCAGCAGTTTCACAGGTCAAGAGACCCAGTACTTC.

This clonotype was detected only once. The V gene is TRBV9, the J gene TRBJ1-6; D might be TRBD1 (5 bases). Trimming pared 0 bases from V and 7 bases from J, leaving 11 bases between. CDR3 length equals 15 residues. Germline CDR1 and CDR2: SGDLS and YYNGEE. Here the CDR3 reads CASSVAGGGNSPLHF. The CDR3 region has the DNA TGTGCCAGCAGCGTAGCCGGGGGTGGAAATTCACCCCTCCACTTT.

This clonotype was seen just once. This chain connects TRBV28 to TRBJ1-2, with D possibly TRBD1 on 6 matching bases. V shed 5 bases and J shed 4 bases, with 11 bases lying between them. The CDR3 covers 13 residues. CDR1 is MDHEN and CDR2 is SYDVKM in the germline V gene. The CDR3 DNA is TGTGCCAGCAGTCCTCTCAGGGGCTATGGCTACACCTTC. Translated: CASSPLRGYGYTF.

The chain uses TRBV28 and TRBJ1-1; 8 bases map to TRBD1. V lost 2 bases and J lost 13; bases outside the gene matches: 9. The CDR3 totals 13 residues. From germline, CDR1 is MDHEN and CDR2 SYDVKM. The CDR3 nucleotides read TGTGCCAGCAGTTTACCCAGGACAGGGAGCGTTTTCTTT. This encodes CASSLPRTGSVFF.

This clonotype has a single count. The chain uses TRBV5-6 and TRBJ2-7, with TRBD1 identical over 9 bases. The CDR3 has 15 amino acids. CDR1 and CDR2 from the germline V gene are SGHDT and YYEEEE. V lost 4 bases, J lost 3 bases, and 8 bases stayed unmatched. The CDR3 loop reads CASSIRDREYYEQYF. DNA for the CDR3: TGTGCCAGCAGCATCCGGGACAGGGAGTACTACGAGCAGTACTTC.

The chain joins TRBV6-5 to TRBJ2-5, with 8 nucleotides matching TRBD2. Germline loops: CDR1 MNHEY, CDR2 SVGAGI. The V and J ends lost 6 bases and 3 bases, in that order; junction bases with no gene match: 6. This CDR3 comprises 14 residues. CDR3 nucleotides: TGTGCCAGCAGCCCGAGACTAGCGAAAGAGACCCAGTACTTC. This translates into CASSPRLAKETQYF.